What follows are 13 T cell receptor delta chains derived from one specimen sequenced in a study of human gamma delta and Vdelta1 T cells. TCRdb ran CATT on the PCR reads. The table includes a few thousand delta-chain clones, 24% detected once. Sequenced input: naive CD27+ Vdelta1 gamma-delta T cells from blood. The receptor set was obtained from a human donor in good health.

This clone was found a few times. This chain joins TRDV1 and TRDJ1, with TRDD3 identical over 13 bases. Trimming cost V 1 base and J 4 bases; bases outside gene matches: 27. CDR1 and CDR2 (germline): TSWWSYY, QGS. CDR3 length equals 24 residues. The CDR3 nucleotides are TGTGCTCTTGGGGAACGCCGACCTACCCCCCATACTGGGGGATACGTTTTGACGATCGATAAACTCATCTTT. It encodes CALGERRPTPHTGGYVLTIDKLIF.

This clone was found many times. TCRdb's entry gives the protein of a much larger clone, which mismatches this DNA's translation at residue 15, likely from a read error; the protein reported here is translated from the DNA. This chain uses TRDV1 with TRDJ1; 11 positions agree with TRDD3. Germline CDR1 and CDR2: TSWWSYY and QGS. The CDR3 covers 20 residues. The CDR3 here is CALGGLPHLNWGIKADKLIF. CDR3 coding DNA: TGTGCCTTAGGGGGCCTTCCACACTTGAACTGGGGGATAAAGGCCGATAAACTCATCTTT.

The chain links TRDV1 to TRDJ1; the match to TRDD3 covers 13 bases. V was pared by 0 bases and J by 2 bases, with 15 bases of the junction left unmatched. Germline V gene data show CDR1 as TSWWSYY and CDR2 as QGS. The CDR3 covers 21 residues. CDR3 DNA sequence: TGTGCTCTTGGGGAACTCGCCTTTGAACTGGGGGATACGCGTGATACCGATAAACTCATCTTT. Translation gives CALGELAFELGDTRDTDKLIF.

V and J are TRDV1 and TRDJ1; D may be TRDD3 (5 bases). Per germline, CDR1 TSWWSYY and CDR2 QGS. The CDR3 consists of 21 residues. Trimming left V 1 base short and J 0 bases short, with 27 bases between. CDR3 protein: CALGEPGIQRHTRRYTDKLIF. The CDR3 DNA follows: TGTGCTCTTGGGGAACCTGGTATTCAGAGGCATACGAGACGGTACACCGATAAACTCATCTTT.

This clone was counted once. The V and J genes are TRDV1 and TRDJ1; unclear D gene. CDR3 size: 14 residues. The V end was cut by 2 bases, the J end by 5 bases, with 12 bases between. Germline V gives CDR1 TSWWSYY, CDR2 QGS. The CDR3 DNA is TGTGCTCTTGGGGAAAGTTGCTCCTCGGATAAACTCATCTTT. As protein: CALGESCSSDKLIF.

This clone is labeled medium-sized. With only one base between it and a far larger clone, this is likely a read error. The V and J genes are TRDV1 and TRDJ1, with 9 nucleotides matching TRDD3. The V gene's germline CDR1 is TSWWSYY and CDR2 QGS. After removal of 5 bases from V and 0 bases from J, the junction contained 13 bases not matched to a gene. This CDR3 spans 18 amino acids. Here the CDR3 reads CALGKRRYWGRYTDKLIF. The CDR3 nucleotides read TGTGCTCTTGGGAAAAGGAGGTACTGGGGGAGGTACACCGATAAACTCATCTTT.

The chain links TRDV1 to TRDJ1; the match to TRDD3 covers 9 bases. The germline gives CDR1 TSWWSYY, CDR2 QGS. The CDR3 spans 21 residues. The V and J ends lost 1 base and 2 bases, in that order; junction bases with no gene match: 20. CDR3 sequence: CALGEPTVLGEILRETDKLIF. The CDR3, as DNA: TGTGCTCTTGGGGAACCAACTGTACTGGGGGAAATCCTCCGGGAAACCGATAAACTCATCTTT.

This clone showed up many times. The chain couples TRDV1 to TRDJ1, with 9 bases lining up with TRDD2. Germline V gives CDR1 TSWWSYY, CDR2 QGS. This CDR3 has 21 residues. J gave up 0 bases and V 1 base, and 18 bases lay outside the gene matches. The CDR3 is CALGEPAFLRRAKLYTDKLIF. The CDR3 nucleotides read TGTGCTCTTGGGGAACCGGCCTTCCTACGCAGGGCAAAACTTTACACCGATAAACTCATCTTT.

The table lists this clone with a few counts. Translating this DNA gives a protein that differs at residues 4 and 10 from the TCRdb one, which belongs to a much larger clone; a read error is likely, and the protein shown is this translation. The rearrangement links TRDV1 to TRDJ1, with D perhaps TRDD1 (5 bases). The CDR3 runs 17 residues. Germline V lookup: CDR1 TSWWSYY, CDR2 QGS. In nucleotides, the CDR3 is TGTGCTCTTGAGGAACGCTGGCGAAACATAATAGCCGATAAACTCATCTTT. It specifies CALEERWRNIIADKLIF.

The J gene is TRDJ1, the V gene TRDV1, with TRDD3 identical over 13 bases. The CDR3 has 21 amino acids. The ends lost 0 bases at V and 8 bases at J; junction bases unmatched: 21. Germline assignment: CDR1 TSWWSYY and CDR2 QGS. CDR3 in amino acids: CALGELTLSLGDTPTPIKLIF. In nucleotides, the CDR3 is TGTGCTCTTGGGGAACTCACACTTTCACTGGGGGATACGCCCACCCCGATCAAACTCATCTTT.

A remark on this clone: This same CDR3 is encoded by further DNA sequences in the sample. The chain uses TRDV1 and TRDJ1; 11 nucleotides match TRDD3. This CDR3 is 20 amino acids long. V trimming: 4 bases; J trimming: 1 base; junction bases outside the gene matches: 17. The germline CDR1 and CDR2 sequences are TSWWSYY and QGS. CDR3 residues: CALGARIRWGIREATDKLIF. In DNA form, the CDR3 reads TGTGCTCTTGGGGCCAGGATCCGGTGGGGGATACGCGAGGCCACCGATAAACTCATCTTT.

This clone was recorded at least ten times. This DNA translates differently at residue 12 from the TCRdb protein, which is that of a much larger clone; a read error is likely, and the protein shown is the DNA's own translation. This sample includes further DNA sequences coding for the same CDR3. The chain uses TRDV1 and TRDJ1; 10 nucleotides match TRDD3. There are 22 residues in the CDR3. Per the germline V gene, CDR1 is TSWWSYY and CDR2 is QGS. The V and J ends lost 0 bases and 3 bases, in that order; junction bases with no gene match: 22. The CDR3 nucleotides read TGTGCTCTTGGGGAACTTCCCCTCCCTGCCCTACCGGGGGATACGCGATCCGATAAACTCATCTTT. It encodes CALGELPLPALPGDTRSDKLIF.

By share, this clone ranks as medium-sized. Given a much more abundant clone one base away, this may be a read error. The chain links TRDV1 to TRDJ1; tentative D call: TRDD3 (6 bases). The CDR3 is 22 residues long. The germline gives CDR1 TSWWSYY, CDR2 QGS. V was trimmed by 1 base and J by 8 bases, leaving 38 bases between them. The CDR3 DNA reads as TGTGCTCTTGGGGAACCCTACGTATGGGGGCTACGCGGTTGGCACAACAACAACAAACTCATCTTT. It codes for CALGEPYVWGLRGWHNNNKLIF.